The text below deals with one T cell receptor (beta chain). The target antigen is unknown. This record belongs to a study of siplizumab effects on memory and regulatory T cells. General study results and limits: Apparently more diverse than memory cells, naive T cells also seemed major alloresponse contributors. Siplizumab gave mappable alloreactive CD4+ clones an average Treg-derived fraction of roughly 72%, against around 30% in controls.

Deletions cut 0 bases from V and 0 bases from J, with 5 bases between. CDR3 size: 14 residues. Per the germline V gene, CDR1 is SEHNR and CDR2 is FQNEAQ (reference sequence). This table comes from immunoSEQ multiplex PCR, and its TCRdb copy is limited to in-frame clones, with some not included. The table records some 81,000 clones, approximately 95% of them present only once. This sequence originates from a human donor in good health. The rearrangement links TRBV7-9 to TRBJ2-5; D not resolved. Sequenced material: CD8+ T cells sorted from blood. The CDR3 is CASSLAGNQETQYF. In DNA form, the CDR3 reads TGTGCCAGCAGCTTAGCAGGGAACCAAGAGACCCAGTACTTC.